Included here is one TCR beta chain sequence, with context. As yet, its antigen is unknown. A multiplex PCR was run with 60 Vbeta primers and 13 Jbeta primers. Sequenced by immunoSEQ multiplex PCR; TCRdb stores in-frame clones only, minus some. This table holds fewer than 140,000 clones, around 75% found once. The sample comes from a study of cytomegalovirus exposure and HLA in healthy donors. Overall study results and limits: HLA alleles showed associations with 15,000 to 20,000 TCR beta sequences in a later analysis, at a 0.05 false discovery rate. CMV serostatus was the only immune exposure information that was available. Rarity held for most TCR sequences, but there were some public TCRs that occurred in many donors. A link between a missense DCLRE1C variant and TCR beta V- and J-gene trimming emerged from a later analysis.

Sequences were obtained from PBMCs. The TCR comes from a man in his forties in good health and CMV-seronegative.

The CDR3 region has the DNA TGTGCCAGCAGTGGACAGCCCCGGGGGGAGCAGTTCTTC. Translated, it gives CASSGQPRGEQFF. This chain joins TRBV6-4 and TRBJ2-1, with D perhaps TRBD2 (6 bases). Germline V gene data show CDR1 as MRHNA and CDR2 as SNTAGT. V was clipped by 4 bases and J by 10 bases, with 14 bases between them. The CDR3 is 13 residues long.